This TCR beta chain was recorded in a study of long-term antiretroviral therapy in people with HIV. Investigators performed immunoSEQ version v3.0 at survey level. Sequenced by immunoSEQ multiplex PCR; TCRdb stores in-frame clones only, minus some. This sample yields 20,000 to 25,000 clones, of which about nine tenths are seen a single time; around 8.3% belongs to the top ten. The CDR3 is 15 residues long. The V segment lost 7 bases and the J segment 0 bases; nucleotides outside the gene matches: 5. Germline CDR1 reads LNHDA; CDR2 reads SQIVND (reference sequence). The chain links TRBV19 to TRBJ1-5; 8 positions match TRBD1. The source is a man younger than 35 with HIV. Here the sequenced sample was unsorted PBMCs, taken 0.2 years before starting antiretroviral therapy. CDR3: CASKATGVSNQPQHF. For the CDR3, the DNA is TGTGCCAGTAAGGCGACAGGGGTTAGCAATCAGCCCCAGCATTTT.